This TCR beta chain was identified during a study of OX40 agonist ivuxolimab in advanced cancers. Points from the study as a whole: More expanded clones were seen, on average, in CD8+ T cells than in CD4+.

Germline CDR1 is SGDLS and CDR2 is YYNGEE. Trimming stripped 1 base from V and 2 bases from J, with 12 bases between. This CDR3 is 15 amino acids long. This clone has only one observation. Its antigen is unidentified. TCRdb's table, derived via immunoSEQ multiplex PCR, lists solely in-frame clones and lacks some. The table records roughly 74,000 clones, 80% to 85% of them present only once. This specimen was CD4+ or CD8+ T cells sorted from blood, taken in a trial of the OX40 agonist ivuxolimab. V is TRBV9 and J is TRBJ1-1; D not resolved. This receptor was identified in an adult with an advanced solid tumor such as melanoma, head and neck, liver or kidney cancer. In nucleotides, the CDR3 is TGTGCCAGCAGCGTAAAGGGAACGGTTAACACTGAAGCTTTCTTT. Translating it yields CASSVKGTVNTEAFF.